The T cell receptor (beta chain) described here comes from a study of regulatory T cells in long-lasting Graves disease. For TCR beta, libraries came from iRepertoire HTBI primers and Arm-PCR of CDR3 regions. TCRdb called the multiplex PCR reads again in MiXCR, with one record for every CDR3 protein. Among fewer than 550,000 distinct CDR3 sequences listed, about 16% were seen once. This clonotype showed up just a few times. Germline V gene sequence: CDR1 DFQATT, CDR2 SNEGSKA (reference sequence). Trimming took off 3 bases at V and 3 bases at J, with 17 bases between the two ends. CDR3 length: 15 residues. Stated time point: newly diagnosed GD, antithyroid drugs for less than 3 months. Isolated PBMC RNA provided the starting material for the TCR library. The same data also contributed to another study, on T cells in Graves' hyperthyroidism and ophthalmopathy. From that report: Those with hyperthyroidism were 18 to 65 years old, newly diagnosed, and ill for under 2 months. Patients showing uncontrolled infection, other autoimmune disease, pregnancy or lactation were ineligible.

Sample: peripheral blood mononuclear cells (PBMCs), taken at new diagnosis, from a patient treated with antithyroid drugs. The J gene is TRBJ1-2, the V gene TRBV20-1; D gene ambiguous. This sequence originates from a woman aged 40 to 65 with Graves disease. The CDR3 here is CSASKRIDMDYGYTF. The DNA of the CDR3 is TGCAGTGCTAGTAAGAGGATCGATATGGACTATGGCTACACCTTC.